A single sample gave rise to the 32 T cell receptor beta chains below, sequenced in a study of breast tumors, draining lymph nodes, adjacent tissues. One entry per CDR3 protein, called by TCRdb with MiXCR from the multiplex PCR reads. The table has approximately 60,000 distinct CDR3 sequences, approximately 54% seen once. Material: breast tumor tissue. These receptors came from a female donor with breast cancer. Some clones in this sample may be carry-over from other donors' samples.

This clonotype was seen at least ten times. The gene calls are TRBV6-1 and TRBJ2-7; D unresolved. Germline lookup yields CDR1 MNHNS and CDR2 SASEGT. The CDR3 is 13 residues long. Trimming took 6 bases from V and 3 from J, leaving 12 bases between them. The CDR3: CASRKSPGYEQYF. In DNA, the CDR3 is TGTGCCAGCAGAAAAAGTCCGGGCTACGAGCAGTACTTC.

J is TRBJ2-4 and V is TRBV7-2; tentatively, D is TRBD1 (6 bases). V was pared by 5 bases and J by 8 bases, with 10 bases between. CDR1 and CDR2 from the germline V gene are SGHTA and FQGNSA. CDR3 size: 12 residues. DNA of the CDR3: TGTGCCAGCAGCCCCGGGACATACATTCAGTACTTC. Its translation: CASSPGTYIQYF.

Note on this clonotype: A read error may explain this, as a much larger clone is one base away. The rearrangement links TRBV11-3 to TRBJ2-7; 7 bases fit TRBD2. This CDR3 has 13 residues. Germline V gene lookup returns CDR1 SGHNT and CDR2 YENEEA. V lost 3 bases to trimming and J lost 6 bases; unmatched junction nucleotides: 5. The chain's CDR3 is CASSLGGAAEQYF. The CDR3, as DNA: TGTGCCAGCAGCTTGGGAGGGGCTGCCGAGCAGTACTTC.

This clonotype has a handful of counts. The CDR3 here is CASSPPGSGANVLTF. The CDR3 DNA is TGTGCCAGCAGCCCCCCGGGGTCTGGGGCCAACGTCCTGACTTTC. The chain is built from TRBV7-9 and TRBJ2-6; D perhaps matches TRBD2 (5 bases). The V end was cut by 5 bases, the J end by 1 base, with 9 bases between. CDR3 length: 15 amino acids. From germline, CDR1 is SEHNR and CDR2 FQNEAQ (reference sequence).

The gene calls are TRBV7-2 and TRBJ1-6; D is possibly TRBD1 (5 bases). CDR3 size: 18 residues. The germline V and J ends were trimmed by 5 bases and 9 bases, with 26 bases remaining between them. Germline CDR1 and CDR2: SGHTA and FQGNSA. The chain's CDR3 is CASSPQIFSGGRVSPLHF. Written as DNA, the CDR3 is TGTGCCAGCAGCCCCCAGATTTTTAGCGGGGGACGGGTTTCACCCCTCCACTTT.

Details on this clonotype: The final CDR3 position lacks the conserved phenylalanine or tryptophan, pointing to a likely read error. The chain has TRBV19 and TRBJ1-5; a weak D match, TRBD1 (5 bases). With 1 base removed from V and 0 bases from J, the gap between germline ends came to 7 bases. Per germline, CDR1 LNHDA and CDR2 SQIVND (reference sequence). The length of the CDR3 is 15 residues. The CDR3 is CASSIGGSSNQPQHL. Written as DNA, the CDR3 is TGTGCCAGTAGTATAGGGGGGAGTAGCAATCAGCCCCAGCATCTT.

V gene TRBV14 combines with J gene TRBJ1-2, with D uncertain. The CDR3 extends over 12 amino acids. Germline CDR1 is SGHDN and CDR2 is FVKESK. Trimming removed 2 bases at V and 1 base at J, with 2 bases between. The CDR3 is CASSQNNYGYTF. The CDR3 DNA reads as TGTGCCAGCAGCCAAAATAACTATGGCTACACCTTC.

This clonotype was recorded many times. The J gene is TRBJ2-5, the V gene TRBV11-1; TRBD2 matches at 9 bases. The J segment lost 3 bases and the V segment lost 8 bases, leaving 19 bases of the junction unmatched. CDR3 size: 18 residues. Germline CDR1 and CDR2: SGHAT and FQDESV (reference sequence). In DNA form, the CDR3 reads TGTGCCAGCGAAGGGTCCCAAGGTAGCGGGAGAATCGAAGAGACCCAGTACTTC. The encoded protein is CASEGSQGSGRIEETQYF.

The V gene is TRBV29-1, the J gene TRBJ1-2; maybe TRBD1 (6 bases). The CDR3 totals 12 residues. From germline, CDR1 is SQVTM and CDR2 ANQGSEA. V lost 4 bases and J 7 bases, leaving 13 bases between the germline ends. The DNA for the CDR3 is TGCAGCGTTGTTCCGACAGGATTTGGCTACACCTTC. The encoded protein is CSVVPTGFGYTF.

This clonotype was detected many times. The chain employs TRBV2 and TRBJ2-5, with TRBD1 identical over 7 bases. CDR3 size: 15 residues. V lost 6 bases to trimming and J lost 4 bases; unmatched junction nucleotides: 11. Germline V gene lookup returns CDR1 SNHLY and CDR2 FYNNEI. CDR3 sequence reads: CASSSTGERVETQYF. CDR3 sequence (DNA): TGTGCCAGCAGCAGTACAGGGGAGAGAGTAGAGACCCAGTACTTC.

The V gene is TRBV7-3, the J gene TRBJ2-3, with 8 positions matching TRBD2. The CDR3 is 15 residues long. Trimming cost V 1 base and J 6 bases; bases outside gene matches: 6. Germline V gene lookup returns CDR1 SGHTA and CDR2 FQGTGA. The CDR3, as DNA: TGTGCCAGCAGCTTAAGCGGGAGGTTGGGGGATACGCAGTATTTT. Its translation: CASSLSGRLGDTQYF.

This clonotype was counted a few times. The rearrangement links TRBV5-1 to TRBJ1-6; unclear D gene. This CDR3 spans 12 amino acids. The ends were cut back, 3 bases at V and 8 bases at J, with 6 bases in the middle. CDR1 is SGHRS, CDR2 YFSETQ, per germline. CDR3 sequence: CASSSGDSPLHF. Here the CDR3 DNA reads TGCGCCAGCAGCTCGGGCGATTCACCCCTCCACTTT.

In this sample, this clonotype turned up many times. V and J are TRBV2 and TRBJ2-3, with D unclear. Trimming took off 4 bases at V and 4 bases at J, with 9 bases between the two ends. The CDR3 spans 13 residues. Looked up from germline, CDR1 is SNHLY and CDR2 is FYNNEI. The CDR3 coding sequence is TGTGCCAGCAGTGTGAGGACCTCAGATACGCAGTATTTT. This codes for CASSVRTSDTQYF.

The chain is built from TRBV7-9 and TRBJ2-5; perhaps TRBD1 as D (6 bases). The CDR3 has 14 residues. Germline V CDR1 and CDR2: SEHNR, FQNEAQ (reference sequence). The V and J ends lost 6 bases and 9 bases respectively, with 20 bases between them. The CDR3 DNA reads TGTGCCAGCAGTACAGGGTCGGGGAGTCAGCCCCAGTACTTC. Encoded protein: CASSTGSGSQPQYF.

This CDR3 is CASSPGLAGNEQFF. DNA for the CDR3: TGTGCCAGTAGTCCGGGACTAGCGGGGAATGAGCAGTTCTTC. The chain employs TRBV19 and TRBJ2-1; TRBD2 matches 13 bases. J was trimmed by 7 bases and V by 5 bases; bases with no gene match: 2. The CDR3 has 14 residues. The germline V gene encodes CDR1 LNHDA and CDR2 SQIVND (reference sequence).

V gene TRBV15 combines with J gene TRBJ2-3; 8 positions match TRBD1. The CDR3 runs to 15 residues. The germline V gene has CDR1 LNHNV and CDR2 YYDKDF (reference sequence). V was pared by 1 base and J by 2 bases, with 2 bases of the junction left unmatched. CDR3 coding DNA: TGTGCCACCAGCAGAGGGGACAGGAACACAGATACGCAGTATTTT. It codes for CATSRGDRNTDTQYF. The variable domain in full, completed from reference TRBV15 and TRBJ2-3, reads DAMVIQNPRYQVTQFGKPVTLSCSQTLNHNVMYWYQQKSSQAPKLLFHYYDKDFNNEADTPDNFQSRRPNTSFCFLDIRSPGLGDTAMYLCATSRGDRNTDTQYFGPGTRLTVL.

This chain joins TRBV4-1 and TRBJ2-1; no firm D call. Trimming took 0 bases from V and 9 from J, leaving 6 bases between them. CDR1 MGHRA and CDR2 YSYEKL come from the germline V gene. The CDR3 extends over 12 amino acids. The CDR3 reads CASSQDLSEQFF. CDR3 DNA sequence: TGCGCCAGCAGCCAAGATCTAAGTGAGCAGTTCTTC.

Only one count was recorded for this clonotype. The rearrangement joins TRBV20-1 to TRBJ1-2, with TRBD1 matching over 7 bases. Trimming removed 5 bases from V and 4 bases from J; junction bases left unmatched: 7. This CDR3 is 13 amino acids long. Germline loops: CDR1 DFQATT, CDR2 SNEGSKA (reference sequence). This CDR3 reads CSAGSGTAYGYTF. The CDR3 DNA reads TGCAGTGCTGGATCCGGGACAGCCTATGGCTACACCTTC.

The chain has TRBV7-2 and TRBJ1-3; D gene uncertain. Germline CDR1 reads SGHTA; CDR2 reads FQGNSA. V was trimmed by 5 bases and J by 0 bases, leaving 8 bases between them. The CDR3 covers 14 residues. CDR3 amino acids: CASSLGPSGNTIYF. CDR3 DNA sequence: TGTGCCAGCAGCCTAGGGCCCTCTGGAAACACCATATATTTT.

This rearrangement joins TRBV6-5 to TRBJ1-6; 8 bases fit TRBD1. CDR1 is MNHEY, CDR2 SVGAGI, per germline. CDR3 length equals 16 residues. The ends lost 4 bases at V and 5 bases at J; junction bases unmatched: 7. CDR3 sequence: CASSCSTGQDNSPLHF. In nucleotides, the CDR3 is TGTGCCAGCAGTTGCTCGACGGGACAGGATAATTCACCCCTCCACTTT.

This chain connects TRBV7-2 to TRBJ2-5, with 12 bases lining up with TRBD1. The CDR3 length is 14 residues. Germline-derived CDR1 and CDR2 are SGHTA and FQGNSA. V shed 11 bases and J 5 bases; nucleotides not matched to a gene: 9. Here the CDR3 reads CARDRGLLAETQYF. The CDR3 region has the DNA TGTGCCCGGGACAGGGGGCTTCTAGCGGAGACCCAGTACTTC.

The chain combines TRBV5-1 with TRBJ2-2, with 8 bases matching TRBD1. V shed 3 bases and J 6 bases; nucleotides not matched to a gene: 4. Looked up from germline, CDR1 is SGHRS and CDR2 is YFSETQ. The CDR3 has 14 amino acids. Here the CDR3 reads CASSSSTGAGELFF. The CDR3 nucleotides are TGCGCCAGCAGCTCCTCGACAGGGGCCGGGGAGCTGTTTTTT.

In this sample, this clonotype turned up many times. This chain connects TRBV13 to TRBJ2-5; tentatively, D is TRBD2 (7 bases). The CDR3 covers 13 residues. The V end was cut by 5 bases, the J end by 5 bases, with 12 bases between. From germline, CDR1 is PRHDT and CDR2 FYEKMQ (reference sequence). The CDR3 loop reads CASSQRGGETQYF. The CDR3, as DNA: TGTGCCAGCAGCCAGAGGGGGGGGGAGACCCAGTACTTC.

The chain recombines TRBV29-1 with TRBJ2-2, with D perhaps matching TRBD2 (5 bases). Looked up from germline, CDR1 is SQVTM and CDR2 is ANQGSEA. The length of the CDR3 is 16 residues. V was shortened by 4 bases and J by 0 bases, with 15 bases between the two germline ends. CDR3 in DNA: TGCAGCGTTGGGATTTGGAGGAGTACGAACACCGGGGAGCTGTTTTTT. Amino acids: CSVGIWRSTNTGELFF.

This clonotype was counted many times. The gene calls are TRBV9 and TRBJ1-5; no reliable D call. Germline values: CDR1 SGDLS, CDR2 YYNGEE. The CDR3 sequence is 15 residues long. Between the trimmed V and J ends, which lost 0 bases and 0 bases, there was a span of 7 bases. The CDR3 region has the DNA TGTGCCAGCAGCGTAGATTGGGATAGCAATCAGCCCCAGCATTTT. It is translated as CASSVDWDSNQPQHF.

CDR3 sequence reads: CASRFSGAAQETQYF. CDR3 DNA sequence: TGTGCCAGCAGATTTAGCGGGGCGGCCCAAGAGACCCAGTACTTC. The chain couples TRBV7-6 to TRBJ2-5; TRBD2 agrees at 8 bases. This CDR3 spans 15 amino acids. The trim removed 6 bases at V and 1 base at J, leaving 7 bases unmatched. Germline-derived CDR1 and CDR2 are SGHVS and FNYEAQ.

This clonotype was detected many times. A read error may be the cause here, since a much bigger clone is one base away. The rearrangement uses TRBV20-1 and TRBJ2-7; 11 nucleotides align to TRBD2. The CDR3 runs to 15 residues. Germline V gene data show CDR1 as DFQATT and CDR2 as SNEGSKA (reference sequence). After removal of 2 bases from V and 5 bases from J, the junction contained 8 bases not matched to a gene. The CDR3 region is CSARRQTSGTHEQYF. CDR3 DNA: TGCAGTGCTAGACGGCAGACTAGCGGGACACACGAGCAGTACTTC.

This clonotype was found many times. A much larger clone sits a single nucleotide away, making a read error possible. V gene TRBV5-1 combines with J gene TRBJ2-2; 7 bases are shared with TRBD2. The CDR3 totals 18 residues. V gave up 4 bases and J gave up 7 bases; unmatched junction bases: 19. Germline V gene lookup returns CDR1 SGHRS and CDR2 YFSETQ. The CDR3 spells CASSPQRTGGSTGGELFF. CDR3 in DNA: TGCGCCAGCAGCCCCCAACGGACTGGCGGGAGTACGGGCGGGGAGCTGTTTTTT.

This clonotype was counted ten times or more. The chain combines TRBV20-1 with TRBJ2-3; 11 bases line up with TRBD2. V lost 5 bases and J lost 9; bases outside the gene matches: 7. The CDR3 totals 13 residues. CDR1 is DFQATT and CDR2 is SNEGSKA in the germline V gene (reference sequence). The CDR3 coding sequence is TGCAGTGCTTTAGCGGGGGGGCCTCGAACGCAGTATTTT. Translating gives CSALAGGPRTQYF.

On this clonotype: No conserved phenylalanine or tryptophan ends this CDR3, so it is likely a read error. The chain links TRBV9 to TRBJ1-2; TRBD1 might be the D (6 bases). Trimming left V 2 bases short and J 6 bases short, with 11 bases between. The CDR3 is 13 residues long. Germline CDR1 and CDR2: SGDLS and YYNGEE. The CDR3 region has the DNA TGTGCCAGCAGCGTTACAGGGAGGAATGGCTACACCTCC. Protein: CASSVTGRNGYTS.

This clonotype was picked up a small number of times. This chain joins TRBV7-2 and TRBJ2-3; TRBD2 matches 11 bases. Germline lookup yields CDR1 SGHTA and CDR2 FQGNSA. V lost 0 bases, J lost 11 bases, and 13 bases stayed unmatched. The CDR3 length is 17 residues. CDR3 residues: CASSLAARASGGREQYF. The CDR3 DNA reads TGTGCCAGCAGCTTAGCGGCACGGGCTAGCGGGGGGAGGGAGCAGTATTTT.

This clonotype was picked up a small number of times. J is TRBJ1-5 and V is TRBV5-6; TRBD1 matches at 10 bases. The junction had 12 bases not matched to a gene; V was cut back by 4 bases and J by 11 bases. The CDR3 runs 15 residues. Germline CDR1 is SGHDT and CDR2 is YYEEEE. The CDR3 DNA reads as TGTGCCAGCAGCAGCATTGACAGGGGGCTCAAGACCCAGCATTTT. Translation: CASSSIDRGLKTQHF. Complete variable domain (other parts from reference TRBV5-6 and TRBJ1-5): DAGVTQSPTHLIKTRGQQVTLRCSPKSGHDTVSWYQQALGQGPQFIFQYYEEEERQRGNFPDRFSGHQFPNYSSELNVNALLLGDSALYLCASSSIDRGLKTQHFGDGTRLSIL.